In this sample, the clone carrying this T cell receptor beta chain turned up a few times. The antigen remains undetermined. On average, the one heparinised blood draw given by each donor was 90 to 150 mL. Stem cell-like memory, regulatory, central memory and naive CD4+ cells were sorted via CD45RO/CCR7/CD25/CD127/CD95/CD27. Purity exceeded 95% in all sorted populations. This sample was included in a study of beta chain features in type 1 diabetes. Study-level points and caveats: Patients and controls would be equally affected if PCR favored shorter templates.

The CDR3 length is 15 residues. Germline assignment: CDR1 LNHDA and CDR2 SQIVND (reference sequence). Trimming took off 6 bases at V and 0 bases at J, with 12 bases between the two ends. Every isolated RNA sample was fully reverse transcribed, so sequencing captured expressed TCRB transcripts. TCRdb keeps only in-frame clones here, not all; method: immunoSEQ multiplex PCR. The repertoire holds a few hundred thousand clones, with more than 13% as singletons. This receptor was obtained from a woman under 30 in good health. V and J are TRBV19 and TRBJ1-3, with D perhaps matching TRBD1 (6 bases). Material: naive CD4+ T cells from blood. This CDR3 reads CASSTDRTSGNTIYF. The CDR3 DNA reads TGTGCCAGTAGCACGGACAGAACCTCTGGAAACACCATATATTTT.